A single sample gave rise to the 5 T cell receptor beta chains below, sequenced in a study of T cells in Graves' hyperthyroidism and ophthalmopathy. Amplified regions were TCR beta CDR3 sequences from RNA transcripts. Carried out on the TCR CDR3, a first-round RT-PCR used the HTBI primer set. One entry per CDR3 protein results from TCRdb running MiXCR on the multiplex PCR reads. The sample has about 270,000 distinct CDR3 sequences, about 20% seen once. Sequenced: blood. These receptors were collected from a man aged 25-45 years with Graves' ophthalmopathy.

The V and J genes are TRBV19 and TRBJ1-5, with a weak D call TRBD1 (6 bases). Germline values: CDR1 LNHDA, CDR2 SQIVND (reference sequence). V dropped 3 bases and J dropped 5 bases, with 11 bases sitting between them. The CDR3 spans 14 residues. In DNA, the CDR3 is TGTGCCAGTAGTATTTTAGGGGGTGATCAGCCCCAGCATTTT. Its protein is CASSILGGDQPQHF.

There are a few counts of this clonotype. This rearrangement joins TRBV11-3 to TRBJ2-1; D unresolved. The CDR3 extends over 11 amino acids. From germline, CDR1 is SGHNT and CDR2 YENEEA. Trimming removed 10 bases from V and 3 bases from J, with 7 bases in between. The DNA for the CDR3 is TGTGCCACCTCCGGCTACAATGAGCAGTTCTTC. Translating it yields CATSGYNEQFF.

The DNA of the CDR3 is TGTGCCAGCAGTTCAAATCGATTTTCGGGACAGCTCACAGATACGCAGTATTTT. Protein sequence: CASSSNRFSGQLTDTQYF. The chain joins TRBV28 to TRBJ2-3, with TRBD1 matching over 7 bases. The CDR3 is 18 residues long. Germline V lookup: CDR1 MDHEN, CDR2 SYDVKM. J was trimmed by 2 bases and V by 4 bases; bases with no gene match: 15.

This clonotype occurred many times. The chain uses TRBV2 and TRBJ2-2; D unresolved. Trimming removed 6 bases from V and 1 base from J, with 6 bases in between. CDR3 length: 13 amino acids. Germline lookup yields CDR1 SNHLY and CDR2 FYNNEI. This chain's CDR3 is CASSLENTGELFF. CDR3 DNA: TGTGCCAGCAGCCTCGAGAACACCGGGGAGCTGTTTTTT.

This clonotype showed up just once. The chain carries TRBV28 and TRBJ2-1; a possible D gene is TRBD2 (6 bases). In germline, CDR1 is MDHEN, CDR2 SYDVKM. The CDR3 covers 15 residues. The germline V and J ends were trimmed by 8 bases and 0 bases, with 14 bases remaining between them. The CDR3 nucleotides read TGTGCCAGCTCTTGGAGGGGAAGCTCCTACAATGAGCAGTTCTTC. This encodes CASSWRGSSYNEQFF.